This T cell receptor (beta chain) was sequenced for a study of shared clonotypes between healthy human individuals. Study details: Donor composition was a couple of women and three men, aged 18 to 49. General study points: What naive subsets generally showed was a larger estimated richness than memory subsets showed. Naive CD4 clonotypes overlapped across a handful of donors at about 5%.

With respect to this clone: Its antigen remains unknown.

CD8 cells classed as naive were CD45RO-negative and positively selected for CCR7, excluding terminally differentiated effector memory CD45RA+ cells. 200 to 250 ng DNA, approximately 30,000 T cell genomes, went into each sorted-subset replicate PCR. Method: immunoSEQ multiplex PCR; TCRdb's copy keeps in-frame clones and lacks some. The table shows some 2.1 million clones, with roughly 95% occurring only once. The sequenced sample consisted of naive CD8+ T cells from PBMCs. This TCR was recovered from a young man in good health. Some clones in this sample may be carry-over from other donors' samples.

As DNA, the CDR3 is TGTGCCAGCAGCGTGGGGGAAATTAATGAAAAACTGTTTTTT. This translates into CASSVGEINEKLFF. This rearrangement joins TRBV9 to TRBJ1-4, with TRBD1 as a possible D gene (5 bases). Trimming removed 2 bases at V and 4 bases at J, with 9 bases between. This CDR3 comprises 14 residues. The germline V gene has CDR1 SGDLS and CDR2 YYNGEE.